The present entry profiles one T cell receptor beta chain with its context. This clonotype was observed a few times. Its antigen is not yet known. No much larger clone exists at a distance of one base, and base qualities are not known. The germline V gene specifies MDHEN as CDR1 and SYDVKM as CDR2. V is cut by 3 bases and J by 7 bases, and the space between the germline ends is 15 bases. The CDR3 spans 14 residues, from the cysteine through the phenylalanine. Here the CDR3 DNA is all that survives: 42 bases in frame from base 1. Library prep was done by 5' RACE. TCRdb records Illumina HiSeq 2000 as the sequencer. Template switching added a universal primer binding site, and the final cDNA carried a unique molecular identifier that allowed TCR cDNA molecules to be counted accurately. Specific primers in the conserved constant-segment region were used to synthesize first-strand cDNA for TCR alpha and beta chains. To control for contamination, every cDNA library was double barcoded, receiving both a SMART-Mk sample barcode and Illumina barcodes. TruSeq adapter sequences, together with Illumina sample barcodes, were added in two successive PCR steps. TCR alpha and beta cDNA libraries were sequenced on the Illumina HiSeq platform with custom primers. The original methods were these. Unique molecular identifiers were extracted from raw reads with MiGEC, and CDR3 positions were determined with MiXCR. For each individual, recombination models were inferred using an EM algorithm with the repgenHMM and IGoR tools. The analysis of shared clonotypes was done with the tcR package in R, with sharing normalized by the product of cloneset sizes. To study raw recombination free of thymic and clonal selection effects, out-of-frame nonproductive sequences were analyzed. The raw public reads went through TCRdb reprocessing: fastp at Q25, MiXCR clone calling, in-frame beta chains kept. Merged by CDR3 protein, the rows form single entries marked with the most common genes and DNA. The V and J calls shown here were made by TCRdb, not taken from the authors' results. This sample comprises 240,000 or so distinct CDR3 sequences, about 10% of them detected only once. The top ten clones comprise more than 8.5% of the sample.

This record comes from a study of identical twins listed by TCRdb under 2016. In terms of the full investigation: The study deep-sequenced TCR alpha and beta repertoires from monozygotic twins, unrelated adults of various ages and cord blood to test whether fetal clonotypes persist. To rule out contamination, replicate twin experiments were performed at different times with different library preparation protocols. The study at large found these results: Out-of-frame TCR alpha sequences shared between twins showed an excess of low generation-probability sequences compared with coincidental sharing between unrelated individuals. Out-of-frame TCR alpha sharing in monozygotic twins was systematically underestimated by recombination models, whereas sharing between unrelated individuals was in agreement with the recombination models. Because the same donors could not be followed over many years, the conclusions depended on cross-sectional statistical analysis. Zero-insertion analyses could be partly confounded by invariant T cells such as MAIT and iNKT, although diverse VJ usage argued against such confounding for most clonotypes. Abundant cord blood beta clonotypes carried fewer insertions; young adult naive repertoires showed a weaker similar trend, while memory repertoires showed none. A weaker excess of twin sharing was found in beta out-of-frame sequences because the signal-to-noise ratio was lowered by fewer shared sequences.

Only healthy Caucasian donors were included. Miltenyi CD45RO+ enrichment and human naive T-cell isolation kits were used to isolate memory (CD45RO+) and naive T cells from PBMC. Sequencing used memory T cells sorted from blood. The sample's cell subset or site label, decoded: CD45RO+ enriched T cells. The V gene is TRBV28 and the J gene is TRBJ2-5; matching of 6 bases hints at TRBD1 as the D gene. The source is a man between 45 and 60 years old in good health. The CDR3 protein: CASSLGTYLGTQYF. The sequenced DNA: TGTGCCAGCAGTTTGGGGACATATCTGGGGACCCAGTACTTC.